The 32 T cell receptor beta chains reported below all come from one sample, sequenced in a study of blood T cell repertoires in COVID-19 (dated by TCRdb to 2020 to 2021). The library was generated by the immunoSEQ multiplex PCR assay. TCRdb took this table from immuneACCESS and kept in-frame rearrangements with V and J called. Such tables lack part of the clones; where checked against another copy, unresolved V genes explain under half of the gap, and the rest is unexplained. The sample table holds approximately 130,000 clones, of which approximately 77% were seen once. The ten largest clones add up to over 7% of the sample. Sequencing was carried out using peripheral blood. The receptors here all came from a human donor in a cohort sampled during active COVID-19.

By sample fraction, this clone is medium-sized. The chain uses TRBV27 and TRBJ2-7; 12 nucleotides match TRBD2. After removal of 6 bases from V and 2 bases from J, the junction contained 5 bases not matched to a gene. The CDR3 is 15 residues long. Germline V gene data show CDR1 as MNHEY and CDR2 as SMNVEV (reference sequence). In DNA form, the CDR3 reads TGTGCCAGCAGCCGGACTAGCGGGGTCCCCTACGAGCAGTACTTC. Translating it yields CASSRTSGVPYEQYF.

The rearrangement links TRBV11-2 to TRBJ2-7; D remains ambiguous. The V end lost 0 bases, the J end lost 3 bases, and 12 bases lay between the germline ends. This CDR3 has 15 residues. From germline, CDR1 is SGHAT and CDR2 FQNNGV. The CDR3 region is CASSLEHSRFYEQYF. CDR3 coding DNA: TGTGCCAGCAGCTTAGAGCACAGCCGTTTCTACGAGCAGTACTTC.

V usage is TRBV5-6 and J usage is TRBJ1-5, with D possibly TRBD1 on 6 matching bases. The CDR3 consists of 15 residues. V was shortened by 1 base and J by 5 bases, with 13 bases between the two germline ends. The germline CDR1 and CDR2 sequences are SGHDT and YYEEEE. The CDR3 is CASSLRGRGDQPQHF. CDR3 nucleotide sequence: TGTGCCAGCAGCTTGCGGGGGCGGGGGGATCAGCCCCAGCATTTT.

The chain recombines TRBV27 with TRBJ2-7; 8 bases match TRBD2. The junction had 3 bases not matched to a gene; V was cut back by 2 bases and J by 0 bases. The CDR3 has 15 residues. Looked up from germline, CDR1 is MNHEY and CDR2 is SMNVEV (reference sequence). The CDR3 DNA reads TGTGCCAGCAGTTTAACGGGGGGGGCCTCCTACGAGCAGTACTTC. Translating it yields CASSLTGGASYEQYF.

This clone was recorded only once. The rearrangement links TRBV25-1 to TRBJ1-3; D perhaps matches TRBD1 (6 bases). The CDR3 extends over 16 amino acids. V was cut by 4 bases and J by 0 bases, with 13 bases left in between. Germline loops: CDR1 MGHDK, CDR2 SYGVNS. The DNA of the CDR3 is TGTGCCAGCAGTGGGGGGACACACCACTCTGGAAACACCATATATTTT. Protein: CASSGGTHHSGNTIYF.

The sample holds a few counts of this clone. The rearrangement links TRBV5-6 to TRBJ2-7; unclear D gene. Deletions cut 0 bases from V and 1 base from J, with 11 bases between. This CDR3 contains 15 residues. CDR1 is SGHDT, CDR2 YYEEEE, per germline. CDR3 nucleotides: TGTGCCAGCAGCTTGGGACTCAGCTTATCCTACGAGCAGTACTTC. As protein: CASSLGLSLSYEQYF. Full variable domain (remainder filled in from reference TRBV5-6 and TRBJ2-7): DAGVTQSPTHLIKTRGQQVTLRCSPKSGHDTVSWYQQALGQGPQFIFQYYEEEERQRGNFPDRFSGHQFPNYSSELNVNALLLGDSALYLCASSLGLSLSYEQYFGPGTRLTVT.

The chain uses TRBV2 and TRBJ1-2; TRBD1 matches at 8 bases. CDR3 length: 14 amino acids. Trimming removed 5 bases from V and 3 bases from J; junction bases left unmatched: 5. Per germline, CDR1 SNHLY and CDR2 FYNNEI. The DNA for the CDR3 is TGTGCCAGCAGTAGAGGACAGGGCGACTATGGCTACACCTTC. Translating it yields CASSRGQGDYGYTF.

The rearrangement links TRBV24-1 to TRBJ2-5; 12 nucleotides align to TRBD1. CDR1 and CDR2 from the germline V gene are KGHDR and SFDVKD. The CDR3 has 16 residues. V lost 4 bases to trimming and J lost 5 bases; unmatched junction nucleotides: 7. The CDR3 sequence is CATSEGTGGAGETQYF. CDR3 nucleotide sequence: TGTGCCACCAGTGAGGGGACAGGGGGCGCGGGGGAGACCCAGTACTTC.

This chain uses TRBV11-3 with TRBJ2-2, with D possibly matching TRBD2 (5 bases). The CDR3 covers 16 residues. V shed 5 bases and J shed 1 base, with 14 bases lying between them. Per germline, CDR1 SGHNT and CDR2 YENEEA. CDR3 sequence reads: CASSKPGRENTGELFF. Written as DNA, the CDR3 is TGTGCCAGCAGCAAACCTGGACGGGAGAACACCGGGGAGCTGTTTTTT.

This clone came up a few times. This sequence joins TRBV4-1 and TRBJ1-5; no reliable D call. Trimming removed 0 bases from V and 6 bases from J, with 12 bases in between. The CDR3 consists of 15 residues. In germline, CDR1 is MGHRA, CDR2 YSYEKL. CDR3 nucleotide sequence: TGCGCCAGCAGCCAAGAAGGCAGAGGGAGTCAGCCCCAGCATTTT. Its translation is CASSQEGRGSQPQHF.

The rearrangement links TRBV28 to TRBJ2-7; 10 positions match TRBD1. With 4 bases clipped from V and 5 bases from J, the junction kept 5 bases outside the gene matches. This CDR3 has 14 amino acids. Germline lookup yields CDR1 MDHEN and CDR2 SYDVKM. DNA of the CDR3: TGTGCCAGCAGTTCTCCGGGACAGGGGCACGAGCAGTACTTC. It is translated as CASSSPGQGHEQYF. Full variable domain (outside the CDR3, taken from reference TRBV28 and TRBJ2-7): DVKVTQSSRYLVKRTGEKVFLECVQDMDHENMFWYRQDPGLGLRLIYFSYDVKMKEKGDIPEGYSVSREKKERFSLILESASTNQTSMYLCASSSPGQGHEQYFGPGTRLTVT.

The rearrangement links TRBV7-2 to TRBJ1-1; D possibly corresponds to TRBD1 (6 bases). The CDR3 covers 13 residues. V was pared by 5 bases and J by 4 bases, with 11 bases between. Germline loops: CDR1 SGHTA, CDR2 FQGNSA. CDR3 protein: CASSQGRGTEAFF. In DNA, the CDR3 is TGTGCCAGCAGCCAGGGCAGGGGCACTGAAGCTTTCTTT.

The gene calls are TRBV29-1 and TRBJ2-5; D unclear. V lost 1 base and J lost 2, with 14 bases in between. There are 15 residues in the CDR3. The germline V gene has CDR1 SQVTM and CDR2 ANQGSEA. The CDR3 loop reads CSVEGVETKQETQYF. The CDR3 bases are TGCAGCGTTGAAGGCGTCGAGACAAAGCAAGAGACCCAGTACTTC.

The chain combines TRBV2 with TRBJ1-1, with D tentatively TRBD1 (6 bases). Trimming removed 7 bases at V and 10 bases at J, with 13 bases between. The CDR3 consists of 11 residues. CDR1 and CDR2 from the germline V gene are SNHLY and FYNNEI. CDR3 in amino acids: CASKEQGTAFF. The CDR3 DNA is TGTGCCAGCAAGGAACAGGGTACAGCTTTCTTT.

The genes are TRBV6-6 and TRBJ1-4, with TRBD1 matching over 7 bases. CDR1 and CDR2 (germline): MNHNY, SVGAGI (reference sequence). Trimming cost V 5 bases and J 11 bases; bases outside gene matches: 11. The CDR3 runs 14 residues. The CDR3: CASSKAGTGDKLFF. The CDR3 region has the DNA TGTGCCAGCAGTAAAGCTGGTACAGGGGACAAACTGTTTTTT.

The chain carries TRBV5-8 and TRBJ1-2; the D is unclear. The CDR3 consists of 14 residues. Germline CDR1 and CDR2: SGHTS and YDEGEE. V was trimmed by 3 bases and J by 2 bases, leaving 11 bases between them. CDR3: CASSSLTKNYGYTF. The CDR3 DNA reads TGTGCCAGCAGCTCCCTGACAAAGAACTATGGCTACACCTTC.

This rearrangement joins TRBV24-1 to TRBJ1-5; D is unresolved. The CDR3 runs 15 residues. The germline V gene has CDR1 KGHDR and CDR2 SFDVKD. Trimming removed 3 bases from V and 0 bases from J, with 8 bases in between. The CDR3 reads CATSDGMYSNQPQHF. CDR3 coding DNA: TGTGCCACCAGTGATGGCATGTATAGCAATCAGCCCCAGCATTTT.

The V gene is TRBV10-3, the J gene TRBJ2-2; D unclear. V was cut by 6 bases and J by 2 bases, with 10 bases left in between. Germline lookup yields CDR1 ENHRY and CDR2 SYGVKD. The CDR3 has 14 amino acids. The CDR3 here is CAISSDTNTGELFF. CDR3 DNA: TGTGCCATCAGCTCCGACACTAACACCGGGGAGCTGTTTTTT.

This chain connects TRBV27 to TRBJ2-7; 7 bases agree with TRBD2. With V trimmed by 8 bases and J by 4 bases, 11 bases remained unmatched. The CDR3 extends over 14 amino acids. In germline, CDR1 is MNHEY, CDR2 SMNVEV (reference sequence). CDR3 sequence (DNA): TGTGCCAGCCGCGGGGGAGGGATGGGATACGAGCAGTACTTC. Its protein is CASRGGGMGYEQYF.

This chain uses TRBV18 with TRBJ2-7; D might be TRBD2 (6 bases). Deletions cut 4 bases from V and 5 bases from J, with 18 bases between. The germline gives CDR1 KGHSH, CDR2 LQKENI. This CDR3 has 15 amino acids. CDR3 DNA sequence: TGTGCCAGCTCACTTAGAACCACTCCGGGGGACGAGCAGTACTTC. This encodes CASSLRTTPGDEQYF.

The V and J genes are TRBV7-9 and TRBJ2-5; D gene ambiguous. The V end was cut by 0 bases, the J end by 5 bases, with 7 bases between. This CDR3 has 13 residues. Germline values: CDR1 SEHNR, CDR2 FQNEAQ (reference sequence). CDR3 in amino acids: CASSLALSETQYF. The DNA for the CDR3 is TGTGCCAGCAGCTTAGCGCTCAGTGAGACCCAGTACTTC.

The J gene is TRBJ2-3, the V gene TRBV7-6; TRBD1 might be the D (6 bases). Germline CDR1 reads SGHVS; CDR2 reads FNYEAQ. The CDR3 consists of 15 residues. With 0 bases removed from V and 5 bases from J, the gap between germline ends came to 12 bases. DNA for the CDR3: TGTGCCAGCAGCTTAGCCCAGGGGTGGATAGATACGCAGTATTTT. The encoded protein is CASSLAQGWIDTQYF.

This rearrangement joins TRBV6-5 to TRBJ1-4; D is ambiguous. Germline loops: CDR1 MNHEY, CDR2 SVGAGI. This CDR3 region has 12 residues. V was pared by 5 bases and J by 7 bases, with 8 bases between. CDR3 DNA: TGTGCCAGCAGTATTGAGGGTGAAAAACTGTTTTTT. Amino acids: CASSIEGEKLFF.

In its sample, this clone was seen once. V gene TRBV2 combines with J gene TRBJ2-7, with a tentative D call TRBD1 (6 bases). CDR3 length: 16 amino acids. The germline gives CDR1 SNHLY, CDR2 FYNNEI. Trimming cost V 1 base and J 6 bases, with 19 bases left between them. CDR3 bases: TGTGCCAGCAGTGAAGAAGTTGGGGGCACTTCGTCCGAGCAGTACTTC. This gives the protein CASSEEVGGTSSEQYF.

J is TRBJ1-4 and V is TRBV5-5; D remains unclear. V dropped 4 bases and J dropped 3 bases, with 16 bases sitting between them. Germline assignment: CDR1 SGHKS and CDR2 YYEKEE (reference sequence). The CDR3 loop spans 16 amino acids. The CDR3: CASSDPQSTPNEKLFF. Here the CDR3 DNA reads TGTGCCAGCAGCGATCCTCAGTCAACCCCTAATGAAAAACTGTTTTTT.

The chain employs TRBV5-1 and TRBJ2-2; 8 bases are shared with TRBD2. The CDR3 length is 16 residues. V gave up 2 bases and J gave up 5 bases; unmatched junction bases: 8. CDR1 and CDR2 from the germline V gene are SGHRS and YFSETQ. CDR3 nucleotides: TGCGCCAGCAGCTTCCACCGCGGGGGGCGTACCGGGGAGCTGTTTTTT. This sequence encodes CASSFHRGGRTGELFF.

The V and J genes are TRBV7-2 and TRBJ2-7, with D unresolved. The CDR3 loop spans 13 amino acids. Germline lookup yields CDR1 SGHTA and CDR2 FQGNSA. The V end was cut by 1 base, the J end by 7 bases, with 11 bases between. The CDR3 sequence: CASSLGLEYEQYF. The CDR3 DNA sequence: TGTGCCAGCAGCTTAGGGCTAGAGTATGAGCAGTACTTC.

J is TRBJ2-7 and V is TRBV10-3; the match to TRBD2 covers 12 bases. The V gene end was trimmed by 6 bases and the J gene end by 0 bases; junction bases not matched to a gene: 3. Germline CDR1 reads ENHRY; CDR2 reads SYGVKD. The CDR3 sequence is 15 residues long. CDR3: CAIRGGLAGSYEQYF. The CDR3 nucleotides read TGTGCCATCAGGGGGGGACTAGCGGGCTCCTACGAGCAGTACTTC.

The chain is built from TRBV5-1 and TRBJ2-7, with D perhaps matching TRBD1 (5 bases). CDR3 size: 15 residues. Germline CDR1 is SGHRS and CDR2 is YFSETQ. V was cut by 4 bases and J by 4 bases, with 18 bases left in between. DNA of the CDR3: TGCGCCAGCAGCCCGGGTGGGGCAGGGAAGTACGAGCAGTACTTC. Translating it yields CASSPGGAGKYEQYF.

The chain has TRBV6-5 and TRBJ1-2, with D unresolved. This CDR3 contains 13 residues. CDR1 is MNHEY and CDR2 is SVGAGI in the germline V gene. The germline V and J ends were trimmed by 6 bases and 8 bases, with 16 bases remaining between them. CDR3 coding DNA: TGTGCCAGCAGACTCGACGGAGAGCGCGGCTACACCTTC. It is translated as CASRLDGERGYTF.

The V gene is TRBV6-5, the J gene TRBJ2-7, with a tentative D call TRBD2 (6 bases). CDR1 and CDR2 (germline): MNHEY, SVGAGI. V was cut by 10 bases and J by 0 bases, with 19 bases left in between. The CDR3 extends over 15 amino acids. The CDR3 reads CATREHGRLSYEQYF. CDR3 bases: TGTGCCACCCGGGAGCACGGACGCCTCTCCTACGAGCAGTACTTC.

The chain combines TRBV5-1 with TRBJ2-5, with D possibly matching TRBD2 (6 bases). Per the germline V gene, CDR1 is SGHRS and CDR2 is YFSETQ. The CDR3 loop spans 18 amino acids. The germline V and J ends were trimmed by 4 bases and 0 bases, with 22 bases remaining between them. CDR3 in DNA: TGCGCCAGCAGCAACCGGGACTTTTACGCCGGGTACCAAGAGACCCAGTACTTC. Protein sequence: CASSNRDFYAGYQETQYF.